These T cell receptor beta chains were read from a single sample in a study of T cell repertoires in cytomegalovirus infection. Their specific antigens are unknown. TCRdb reprocessed the reads via MiXCR and lists one record per CDR3 protein. The table records hundreds of thousands of distinct CDR3 sequences, almost 30% of them present only once. The material was cultured PBMCs, obtained from culture after CMV antigen stimulation. These receptor sequences come from a human donor in good health (CMV status not recorded). Some clones in this sample may be carry-over from other donors' samples. Both conserved end residues are part of each CDR3. D genes are given only for firm matches. Rows may omit the clone size; those that give it use once, few, many or a size class.

d_call: .; clone_size: few; j_call: TRBJ2-2; v_call: TRBV20-1; cdr3_aa: CSARGYQNTGELFF; cdr3_nt: TGCAGTGCTAGAGGGTACCAGAACACCGGGGAGCTGTTTTTT
d_call: .; clone_size: .; j_call: TRBJ2-7; v_call: TRBV20-1; cdr3_aa: CSADGVAYEQYF; cdr3_nt: TGCAGTGCGGACGGGGTCGCCTACGAGCAGTACTTC
d_call: .; clone_size: few; j_call: TRBJ2-4; v_call: TRBV12-3/TRBV12-4; cdr3_aa: CASTYREAKNIQYF; cdr3_nt: TGTGCCAGCACCTACAGGGAGGCCAAAAACATTCAGTACTTC
d_call: .; clone_size: .; j_call: TRBJ1-4; v_call: TRBV5-1; cdr3_aa: CASSLGQLIERLNEKLFF; cdr3_nt: TGCGCCAGCAGCTTGGGACAGTTGATTGAAAGGCTTAATGAAAAACTGTTTTTT
d_call: .; clone_size: .; j_call: TRBJ2-3; v_call: TRBV6-5; cdr3_aa: CASSRTTTSDTQYF; cdr3_nt: TGTGCCAGCAGTCGGACCACAACCTCAGATACGCAGTATTTT
d_call: .; clone_size: .; j_call: TRBJ2-2; v_call: TRBV12-5; cdr3_aa: CASGLFPPGELFF; cdr3_nt: TGTGCTAGTGGTTTGTTCCCCCCAGGGGAGCTGTTTTTT
d_call: TRBD2; clone_size: few; j_call: TRBJ2-1; v_call: TRBV12-3/TRBV12-4; cdr3_aa: CASSPLSRGGNEQFF; cdr3_nt: TGTGCCAGCAGTCCCCTCTCACGGGGGGGGAATGAGCAGTTCTTC
d_call: .; clone_size: once; j_call: TRBJ1-2; v_call: TRBV6-1; cdr3_aa: CANTDFRYGYTF; cdr3_nt: TGTGCCAACACAGACTTTCGCTATGGCTACACCTTC
d_call: .; clone_size: .; j_call: TRBJ1-2; v_call: TRBV19; cdr3_aa: CASFQGAPNYGYTF; cdr3_nt: TGTGCCAGTTTTCAAGGGGCGCCGAACTATGGCTACACCTTC
d_call: .; clone_size: few; j_call: TRBJ2-3; v_call: TRBV10-3; cdr3_aa: CAISESRVRGDTQYF; cdr3_nt: TGTGCCATCAGTGAGTCGAGGGTCAGGGGAGATACGCAGTATTTT
d_call: TRBD1; clone_size: few; j_call: TRBJ1-2; v_call: TRBV7-6; cdr3_aa: CASSLGPGQDHYGYTF; cdr3_nt: TGTGCCAGCAGCTTAGGTCCGGGACAGGACCACTATGGCTACACCTTC
d_call: TRBD2; clone_size: few; j_call: TRBJ2-5; v_call: TRBV12-3/TRBV12-4; cdr3_aa: CASSFRAGGRQETQYF; cdr3_nt: TGTGCCAGCAGTTTCCGGGCGGGAGGAAGGCAAGAGACCCAGTACTTC
d_call: .; clone_size: few; j_call: TRBJ2-5; v_call: TRBV6-5; cdr3_aa: CASNEGPYQETQYF; cdr3_nt: TGTGCCAGCAATGAGGGGCCGTACCAAGAGACCCAGTACTTC
d_call: TRBD1; clone_size: few; j_call: TRBJ1-4; v_call: TRBV28; cdr3_aa: CASRSTGGEEKLFF; cdr3_nt: TGTGCCAGCAGATCGACAGGGGGCGAAGAAAAACTGTTTTTT
d_call: .; clone_size: many; j_call: TRBJ2-7; v_call: TRBV7-8; cdr3_aa: CASSSDRPNYEQYF; cdr3_nt: TGTGCCAGCAGCTCCGACAGGCCGAACTACGAGCAGTACTTC
d_call: .; clone_size: few; j_call: TRBJ1-1; v_call: TRBV19; cdr3_aa: CASSSQGFTEAFF; cdr3_nt: TGTGCCAGTAGTAGTCAGGGGTTCACTGAAGCTTTCTTT
d_call: .; clone_size: few; j_call: TRBJ1-2; v_call: TRBV7-2; cdr3_aa: CASSLVGLAEGYTF; cdr3_nt: TGTGCCAGCAGCTTAGTGGGGCTGGCAGAGGGCTACACCTTC
d_call: .; clone_size: few; j_call: TRBJ2-6; v_call: TRBV12-3/TRBV12-4; cdr3_aa: CASSLSHSGANVLTF; cdr3_nt: TGTGCCAGCAGCTTAAGTCATTCTGGGGCCAACGTCCTGACTTTC
d_call: .; clone_size: .; j_call: TRBJ2-5; v_call: TRBV12-5; cdr3_aa: CASGAGETQYF; cdr3_nt: TGTGCTAGTGGTGCCGGAGAGACCCAGTACTTC
d_call: TRBD2; clone_size: few; j_call: TRBJ2-2; v_call: TRBV7-9; cdr3_aa: CASRRTKTPLAGHTGELFF; cdr3_nt: TGTGCCAGCAGACGAACCAAAACCCCTCTAGCGGGGCACACCGGGGAGCTGTTTTTT
d_call: .; clone_size: .; j_call: TRBJ2-6; v_call: TRBV12-3/TRBV12-4; cdr3_aa: CATSRREAGANVLTF; cdr3_nt: TGTGCCACCTCAAGGAGGGAGGCTGGGGCCAACGTCCTGACTTTC
d_call: TRBD1; clone_size: .; j_call: TRBJ2-4; v_call: TRBV28; cdr3_aa: CASSSPGTGSKNIQYF; cdr3_nt: TGTGCCAGCAGTTCCCCCGGGACAGGGTCCAAAAACATTCAGTACTTC
d_call: TRBD2; clone_size: many; j_call: TRBJ2-7; v_call: TRBV27; cdr3_aa: CASSPGTSGRPAASFYEQYF; cdr3_nt: TGTGCCAGCAGTCCCGGGACTAGCGGGAGACCCGCCGCAAGTTTCTACGAGCAGTACTTC
d_call: .; clone_size: .; j_call: TRBJ1-2; v_call: TRBV6-2/TRBV6-3; cdr3_aa: CASSWGQGGYTF; cdr3_nt: TGTGCCAGCAGTTGGGGGCAAGGAGGCTACACCTTC
d_call: .; clone_size: few; j_call: TRBJ1-4; v_call: TRBV7-2; cdr3_aa: CASRTGLGAPGEKLFF; cdr3_nt: TGTGCCAGCAGAACCGGCCTCGGGGCCCCCGGAGAAAAACTGTTTTTT
d_call: .; clone_size: .; j_call: TRBJ2-6; v_call: TRBV19; cdr3_aa: CASSPGGSSGANVLTF; cdr3_nt: TGTGCCAGTAGTCCCGGTGGAAGCTCTGGGGCCAACGTCCTGACTTTC
d_call: .; clone_size: .; j_call: TRBJ1-2; v_call: TRBV12-3/TRBV12-4; cdr3_aa: CASSLTVPNYGYTF; cdr3_nt: TGTGCCAGCAGTTTGACAGTTCCTAACTATGGCTACACCTTC
d_call: TRBD1; clone_size: few; j_call: TRBJ1-2; v_call: TRBV19; cdr3_aa: CASRERQGSIGGYTF; cdr3_nt: TGTGCCAGTAGAGAGCGACAGGGATCTATCGGCGGCTACACCTTC
d_call: .; clone_size: .; j_call: TRBJ1-2; v_call: TRBV7-2; cdr3_aa: CASSLAPRGYTF; cdr3_nt: TGTGCCAGCAGCTTAGCGCCCCGTGGCTACACCTTC
d_call: .; clone_size: .; j_call: TRBJ1-1; v_call: TRBV5-1; cdr3_aa: CASSLKEQDLFMNTEAFF; cdr3_nt: TGCGCCAGCAGCTTGAAAGAACAGGACCTATTCATGAACACTGAAGCTTTCTTT
d_call: .; clone_size: few; j_call: TRBJ1-5; v_call: TRBV19; cdr3_aa: CASSIALWAPNQPQHF; cdr3_nt: TGTGCCAGTAGTATAGCCCTTTGGGCTCCTAATCAGCCCCAGCATTTT
d_call: .; clone_size: .; j_call: TRBJ2-1; v_call: TRBV7-2; cdr3_aa: CASSLYVQTYEQFF; cdr3_nt: TGTGCCAGCAGCTTATACGTCCAAACGTATGAGCAGTTCTTC
d_call: TRBD1; clone_size: few; j_call: TRBJ1-2; v_call: TRBV7-4; cdr3_aa: CASSSFDRGPTMNYGYTF; cdr3_nt: TGTGCCAGCAGCTCCTTCGACAGGGGGCCTACTATGAACTATGGCTACACCTTC
d_call: TRBD2; clone_size: .; j_call: TRBJ2-7; v_call: TRBV13; cdr3_aa: CASSLEGAGAPYEQYF; cdr3_nt: TGTGCCAGCAGCTTAGAGGGAGCGGGAGCTCCCTACGAGCAGTACTTC
d_call: TRBD2; clone_size: .; j_call: TRBJ2-3; v_call: TRBV27; cdr3_aa: CASSPRTSGQSDTQYF; cdr3_nt: TGTGCCAGCAGTCCCAGGACTAGCGGGCAGTCAGATACGCAGTATTTT
d_call: .; clone_size: .; j_call: TRBJ2-3; v_call: TRBV7-3; cdr3_aa: CASSYRLTGGDTQYF; cdr3_nt: TGTGCCAGCAGCTATAGACTGACGGGTGGGGATACGCAGTATTTT
d_call: TRBD1; clone_size: .; j_call: TRBJ1-4; v_call: TRBV28; cdr3_aa: CASRTGTGVEKLFF; cdr3_nt: TGTGCCAGCAGGACCGGGACAGGGGTTGAAAAACTGTTTTTT
d_call: TRBD1; clone_size: few; j_call: TRBJ1-5; v_call: TRBV6-6; cdr3_aa: CASRDRDGSNQPQHF; cdr3_nt: TGTGCCAGCAGGGACAGGGATGGTAGCAATCAGCCCCAGCATTTT
d_call: .; clone_size: few; j_call: TRBJ1-2; v_call: TRBV7-4; cdr3_aa: CASSREGVSNGYTF; cdr3_nt: TGTGCCAGCAGCCGAGAGGGGGTTTCGAATGGCTACACCTTC
d_call: .; clone_size: .; j_call: TRBJ1-1; v_call: TRBV5-3; cdr3_aa: CASSLDSGVYTEAFF; cdr3_nt: TGTGCCAGCAGCTTGGACTCGGGGGTTTACACTGAAGCTTTCTTT
d_call: .; clone_size: .; j_call: TRBJ1-3; v_call: TRBV12-3/TRBV12-4; cdr3_aa: CASSFGRNTIYF; cdr3_nt: TGTGCCAGCAGTTTTGGACGAAACACCATATATTTT
d_call: .; clone_size: few; j_call: TRBJ1-4; v_call: TRBV7-9; cdr3_aa: CASSFFSITNEKLFF; cdr3_nt: TGTGCCAGCAGCTTCTTTTCTATAACTAATGAAAAACTGTTTTTT